This passage covers 24 T cell receptor beta chains from one sample sequenced in a study of cytomegalovirus exposure and HLA in healthy donors. Only in-frame clones appear in the TCRdb table, and some are missing; sequencing was by immunoSEQ multiplex PCR. The table includes about 330,000 clones, roughly nine tenths detected once. The sequencing input was PBMCs. These TCRs come from a woman in her twenties or thirties in good health and CMV-seropositive.

V is TRBV6-5 and J is TRBJ2-7, with no clear D. The CDR3 length is 15 residues. V dropped 0 bases and J dropped 1 base, with 10 bases sitting between them. CDR1 MNHEY and CDR2 SVGAGI come from the germline V gene. Here the CDR3 DNA reads TGTGCCAGCAGTTACTCAGAAAGGGTTTCCTACGAGCAGTACTTC. Residues: CASSYSERVSYEQYF.

The chain couples TRBV11-1 to TRBJ2-7, with TRBD2 matching 7 bases. This CDR3 contains 13 residues. With V trimmed by 5 bases and J by 6 bases, 7 bases remained unmatched. CDR1 and CDR2 from the germline V gene are SGHAT and FQDESV (reference sequence). In DNA form, the CDR3 reads TGTGCCAGCAGCAGGGTATCTAGCGGCGAGCAGTACTTC. Translating it yields CASSRVSSGEQYF.

The CDR3 DNA reads TGTGCCAGCAGCATCGGACAGGGGAACGAGCAGTACTTC. Protein: CASSIGQGNEQYF. The V gene is TRBV7-7, the J gene TRBJ2-7; 9 bases match TRBD1. This CDR3 has 13 amino acids. Germline V gene lookup returns CDR1 SSHAT and CDR2 FNYEAQ (reference sequence). V lost 5 bases, J lost 5 bases, and 4 bases stayed unmatched.

The CDR3 bases are TGTGCCAGCAGCTCTCTAGCGAACACAGATACGCAGTATTTT. It is translated as CASSSLANTDTQYF. The chain recombines TRBV11-2 with TRBJ2-3; D is perhaps TRBD2 (6 bases). There are 14 residues in the CDR3. CDR1 SGHAT and CDR2 FQNNGV come from the germline V gene. V was pared by 4 bases and J by 2 bases, with 10 bases between.

The rearrangement uses TRBV30 and TRBJ1-1, with a possible D match to TRBD1 (5 bases). Germline CDR1 and CDR2: GTSNPN and SVGIG (reference sequence). V gave up 3 bases and J gave up 11 bases, with 13 bases separating them. The CDR3 has 11 residues. The CDR3 spells CAWRGTLLAFF. The CDR3 nucleotides read TGTGCCTGGAGGGGGACCCTCCTGGCTTTCTTT.

This clone was picked up a small number of times. V usage is TRBV23-1 and J usage is TRBJ1-5; unclear D gene. TRBV23-1 is placed among ORFs of uncertain function. There are 9 residues in the CDR3. The CDR3, as DNA: TGCGCTACGAGACAGCCCCAGCATTTT. Its translation: CATRQPQHF.

This chain connects TRBV27 to TRBJ2-2; the D is unclear. CDR1 and CDR2 from the germline V gene are MNHEY and SMNVEV (reference sequence). The CDR3 spans 13 residues. The germline V and J ends were trimmed by 2 bases and 2 bases, with 3 bases remaining between them. The CDR3 spells CASSLTNTGELFF. The DNA for the CDR3 is TGTGCCAGCAGTTTAACCAACACCGGGGAGCTGTTTTTT.

The V call is TRBV29-1, the J call TRBJ1-2, with a tentative D call TRBD1 (6 bases). V was clipped by 6 bases and J by 7 bases, with 18 bases between them. Germline values: CDR1 SQVTM, CDR2 ANQGSEA. The CDR3 runs 13 residues. CDR3 sequence reads: CSVAGVTMGGYTF. In DNA form, the CDR3 reads TGCAGCGTAGCAGGGGTTACTATGGGTGGCTACACCTTC.

The chain employs TRBV9 and TRBJ1-1; possibly TRBD1 for D (5 bases). Deletions cut 3 bases from V and 2 bases from J, with 14 bases between. This CDR3 region has 15 residues. Germline loops: CDR1 SGDLS, CDR2 YYNGEE. The CDR3 bases are TGTGCCAGCAGCGAAGGGGAGGGCGTTAACACTGAAGCTTTCTTT. As protein: CASSEGEGVNTEAFF.

CDR3 sequence (DNA): TGTGCCAGCAGCAGAAGCGGGAGGGCGGGAGATACGCAGTATTTT. Amino acid sequence: CASSRSGRAGDTQYF. The rearrangement links TRBV7-2 to TRBJ2-3, with 10 bases that match TRBD2. V lost 5 bases to trimming and J lost 5 bases; unmatched junction nucleotides: 7. The CDR3 has 15 residues. CDR1 and CDR2 from the germline V gene are SGHTA and FQGNSA.

This chain links TRBV25-1 with TRBJ2-7, with 8 positions matching TRBD2. The CDR3 totals 18 residues. Germline loops: CDR1 MGHDK, CDR2 SYGVNS. The V and J ends lost 5 bases and 2 bases, in that order; junction bases with no gene match: 17. CDR3 DNA sequence: TGTGCCAGCAGTCCACCCCGGGGAAGCGGGGGCCCCACCTACGAGCAGTACTTC. Translating gives CASSPPRGSGGPTYEQYF.

The chain uses TRBV6-5 and TRBJ1-1; D remains unclear. Trimming removed 5 bases from V and 6 bases from J, with 10 bases in between. The CDR3 contains 12 residues. Germline V lookup: CDR1 MNHEY, CDR2 SVGAGI. The CDR3: CASSNGFPEAFF. CDR3 DNA: TGTGCCAGCAGTAACGGGTTCCCTGAAGCTTTCTTT.

V is TRBV29-1 and J is TRBJ2-1; either TRBD1 or TRBD2 may fit D (5 bases each). Trimming pared 1 base from V and 4 bases from J, leaving 11 bases between. The CDR3 spans 14 residues. The germline CDR1 and CDR2 sequences are SQVTM and ANQGSEA. The CDR3 sequence is CSVEVEGHYNEQFF. The CDR3 DNA reads TGCAGCGTTGAAGTTGAGGGGCATTACAATGAGCAGTTCTTC.

The chain links TRBV11-3 to TRBJ2-2; D remains unclear. CDR1 and CDR2 (germline): SGHNT, YENEEA. V lost 1 base to trimming and J lost 7 bases, with 7 bases between them. There are 13 residues in the CDR3. CDR3 protein: CASSLGDGGELFF. The CDR3 coding sequence is TGTGCCAGCAGCTTAGGAGACGGCGGGGAGCTGTTTTTT. Complete variable domain (other parts from reference TRBV11-3 and TRBJ2-2): EAGVVQSPRYKIIEKKQPVAFWCNPISGHNTLYWYLQNLGQGPELLIRYENEEAVDDSQLPKDRFSAERLKGVDSTLKIQPAELGDSAVYLCASSLGDGGELFFGEGSRLTVL.

The rearrangement joins TRBV6-5 to TRBJ1-5; D gene unclear. This CDR3 has 15 amino acids. The V gene lost 2 bases and the J gene lost 7 bases, with 15 bases spanning the gap. Germline loops: CDR1 MNHEY, CDR2 SVGAGI. Here the CDR3 reads CASSYPPHSLQPQHF. The CDR3, as DNA: TGTGCCAGCAGTTACCCCCCCCATTCTTTACAGCCCCAGCATTTT.

The chain recombines TRBV30 with TRBJ1-3; tentative D call: TRBD1 (5 bases). This CDR3 is built from 13 residues. The germline CDR1 and CDR2 sequences are GTSNPN and SVGIG (reference sequence). Trimming stripped 2 bases from V and 8 bases from J, with 13 bases between. CDR3 region: CAWSSGTTYTIYF. The CDR3 DNA sequence: TGTGCCTGGAGTAGTGGGACCACATACACCATATATTTT.

The chain employs TRBV9 and TRBJ2-5; D is unresolved. There are 13 residues in the CDR3. V lost 3 bases to trimming and J lost 5 bases, with 11 bases between them. Germline V lookup: CDR1 SGDLS, CDR2 YYNGEE. CDR3 sequence: CASSDYVGETQYF. In DNA, the CDR3 is TGTGCCAGCAGCGACTACGTGGGCGAGACCCAGTACTTC.

This clone has more than one count but fewer than ten. The gene calls are TRBV4-2 and TRBJ1-4, with D hard to call. V lost 0 bases, J lost 1 base, and 12 bases lay in between. Germline CDR1 reads LGHNA; CDR2 reads YNFKEQ. The CDR3 extends over 17 amino acids. The DNA for the CDR3 is TGTGCCAGCAGCCAAGATAAAGGGCAGATAACTAATGAAAAACTGTTTTTT. It specifies CASSQDKGQITNEKLFF.

The chain has TRBV14 and TRBJ2-7; the D gene is possibly TRBD1 (5 bases). This CDR3 is 12 amino acids long. CDR1 SGHDN and CDR2 FVKESK come from the germline V gene. V gave up 1 base and J gave up 4 bases, with 5 bases separating them. CDR3 residues: CASSQAGYEQYF. CDR3 nucleotides: TGTGCCAGCAGCCAAGCAGGGTACGAGCAGTACTTC.

The rearrangement links TRBV7-9 to TRBJ1-2; 10 nucleotides align to TRBD1. The CDR3 length is 15 residues. CDR1 and CDR2 from the germline V gene are SEHNR and FQNEAQ (reference sequence). V lost 5 bases and J lost 5; bases outside the gene matches: 8. The DNA of the CDR3 is TGTGCCAGCAGCACCGAGACAGGGGGCCGGTATGGCTACACCTTC. The encoded protein is CASSTETGGRYGYTF.

The chain joins TRBV20-1 to TRBJ2-3, with D possibly being TRBD2 (6 bases). Trimming removed 6 bases at V and 8 bases at J, with 12 bases between. The CDR3 is 11 amino acids. Germline CDR1 DFQATT, CDR2 SNEGSKA (reference sequence). DNA for the CDR3: TGCAGTGCAGATCGGGGGATTACGCAGTATTTT. Its translation is CSADRGITQYF.

V and J are TRBV29-1 and TRBJ1-2, with D perhaps TRBD1 (6 bases). The V gene's germline CDR1 is SQVTM and CDR2 ANQGSEA. V was clipped by 2 bases and J by 6 bases, with 16 bases between them. CDR3 length: 14 amino acids. The CDR3, as DNA: TGCAGCGTTGAAAACCCACAGGGACGAAATGGCTACACCTTC. It specifies CSVENPQGRNGYTF.

J is TRBJ2-7 and V is TRBV9, with D perhaps TRBD2 (6 bases). CDR3 length: 14 residues. The ends were cut back, 2 bases at V and 3 bases at J, with 12 bases in the middle. Germline V lookup: CDR1 SGDLS, CDR2 YYNGEE. DNA of the CDR3: TGTGCCAGCAGCGTCGCTAGCGCGGGCTACGAGCAGTACTTC. Amino acids: CASSVASAGYEQYF.

The chain joins TRBV2 to TRBJ2-3; 8 nucleotides match TRBD1. Germline-derived CDR1 and CDR2 are SNHLY and FYNNEI. There are 15 residues in the CDR3. J gave up 6 bases and V 4 bases, and 9 bases lay outside the gene matches. In nucleotides, the CDR3 is TGTGCCAGCAGTGGCCCACCAGGGGGCTTGGATACGCAGTATTTT. Its protein is CASSGPPGGLDTQYF.